This entry is about one T cell receptor (beta chain). Antigen unknown. Method: immunoSEQ multiplex PCR; TCRdb's copy keeps in-frame clones and lacks some. This table holds 150,000 to 190,000 clones, approximately 94% found once. The sample is drawn from a study of OX40 agonist ivuxolimab in advanced cancers. At the level of the study: A history of anti-PD-1, anti-PD-L1 or anti-CTLA-4 therapy was acceptable, and roughly 40% had some.

Overall study results and limits: Expanded peripheral T cell antigen specificity was not determined.

Source: CD4+ or CD8+ T cells sorted from blood, taken in a trial of the OX40 agonist ivuxolimab. This clonotype was sampled from an adult with an advanced solid tumor such as melanoma, head and neck, liver or kidney cancer.

The CDR3: CASSLNFEIPEAFF. In nucleotides, the CDR3 is TGCGCCAGCAGCTTGAATTTCGAGATTCCTGAAGCTTTCTTT. The rearrangement links TRBV5-1 to TRBJ1-1; the D is unclear. The CDR3 is 14 amino acids. Trimming left V 1 base short and J 6 bases short, with 13 bases between. Germline V gene sequence: CDR1 SGHRS, CDR2 YFSETQ.